Each of the 8 T cell receptor beta chains below was sequenced from the same sample in a study of regulatory T cells in long-lasting Graves disease. Time point: newly diagnosed GD, antithyroid drugs for less than 3 months. Researchers made the TCR library from RNA that was extracted from PBMCs. The TCR beta library used iRepertoire HTBI primers with Arm-PCR amplification of CDR3. MiXCR, run by TCRdb on the multiplex PCR reads, gives a single entry per CDR3 protein. The sample lists roughly 510,000 distinct CDR3 sequences; around 15% were seen once. In addition, the sample was reused for a study of T cells in Graves' hyperthyroidism and ophthalmopathy.

The specimen comprised peripheral blood mononuclear cells (PBMCs), sampled at new diagnosis, from a patient treated with antithyroid drugs. These receptors all stem from a man younger than 35 with Graves disease.

The V gene is TRBV20-1, the J gene TRBJ2-7, with 11 bases identical to TRBD1. J was trimmed by 6 bases and V by 2 bases; bases with no gene match: 12. This CDR3 region has 16 residues. The germline V gene encodes CDR1 DFQATT and CDR2 SNEGSKA (reference sequence). The CDR3 DNA reads as TGCAGTGCTAGACCGCCCCAGGGACAGGGGGTTGGCGAGCAGTACTTC. Residues: CSARPPQGQGVGEQYF.

This clonotype was detected only a few times. This chain connects TRBV12-3 or TRBV12-4 to TRBJ1-4; possible D gene TRBD1, 5 bases. There are 15 residues in the CDR3. V was trimmed by 9 bases and J by 5 bases, leaving 19 bases between them. DNA of the CDR3: TGTGCCAGTAGAATCCGGCCAAGGGGAAATGAAAAACTGTTTTTT. Its protein is CASRIRPRGNEKLFF.

This clonotype was counted between two and nine times. The chain carries TRBV7-9 and TRBJ2-7, with D tentatively TRBD2 (7 bases). The CDR3 spans 17 residues. V lost 4 bases and J lost 2, with 21 bases in between. Germline-derived CDR1 and CDR2 are SEHNR and FQNEAQ (reference sequence). CDR3 coding DNA: TGTGCCAGCAGCTCAATTTCGCGGGGGCAAACCCCCTACGAGCAGTACTTC. This codes for CASSSISRGQTPYEQYF.

This clonotype was detected ten times or more. The V and J genes are TRBV11-2 and TRBJ2-3; no reliable D call. CDR1 and CDR2 (germline): SGHAT, FQNNGV. The CDR3 spans 18 residues. The V and J ends lost 1 base and 0 bases respectively, with 17 bases between them. CDR3: CASSLAGYMTSSTDTQYF. The CDR3 bases are TGTGCCAGCAGCTTAGCCGGATACATGACATCTAGCACAGATACGCAGTATTTT.

The CDR3: CASSQATRGEVSKNIQYF. As DNA, the CDR3 is TGCGCCAGCAGCCAAGCCACCCGAGGTGAAGTGTCCAAAAACATTCAGTACTTC. V is TRBV4-1 and J is TRBJ2-4; D gene uncertain. Trimming left V 1 base short and J 2 bases short, with 18 bases between. CDR1 and CDR2 (germline): MGHRA, YSYEKL. This CDR3 is built from 18 residues.

The V call is TRBV29-1, the J call TRBJ2-7, with 11 bases identical to TRBD1. J was trimmed by 6 bases and V by 7 bases; bases with no gene match: 8. This CDR3 has 13 amino acids. Germline CDR1 is SQVTM and CDR2 is ANQGSEA. The CDR3 DNA reads as TGCAGCGCCGAAAGGGACAGGGGGGCCGAGCAGTACTTC. It translates to CSAERDRGAEQYF.

This chain joins TRBV4-1 and TRBJ2-1; 7 nucleotides agree with TRBD1. This CDR3 is 14 amino acids long. After removal of 4 bases from V and 4 bases from J, the junction contained 4 bases not matched to a gene. Germline-derived CDR1 and CDR2 are MGHRA and YSYEKL. This CDR3 reads CASSLGQDYNEQFF. The CDR3 DNA reads as TGCGCCAGCAGCCTAGGACAGGATTACAATGAGCAGTTCTTC.

The chain combines TRBV11-2 with TRBJ2-5; perhaps D is TRBD1 or TRBD2 (6 bases each). CDR1 SGHAT and CDR2 FQNNGV come from the germline V gene. Trimming shortened V by 7 bases and J by 5 bases, and 20 bases separated the two germline ends. CDR3 size: 15 residues. CDR3 sequence reads: CASTTLLGAGETQYF. Here the CDR3 DNA reads TGTGCCAGCACCACGTTATTGGGGGCGGGGGAGACCCAGTACTTC.